These T cell receptor beta chains were read from a single sample in a study of blood T cell repertoires in COVID-19. Some clones are missing from TCRdb's copy, which holds only in-frame ones; the method was immunoSEQ multiplex PCR. This sample yields 75,000 to 95,000 clones, of which approximately 91% are seen a single time; about 2.7% belongs to the top ten. The sequencing sample was made of peripheral blood. The receptors stem from an elderly woman with acute or convalescent COVID-19. Each CDR3 is given with its conserved first and last residue. D genes are given only for firm matches. The size field is filled for only some rows; it gives once, few, many or a size class.

V gene: TRBV3-1/TRBV3-2; D gene: TRBD1; J gene: TRBJ2-2; clone size: .; CDR3 protein: CASSPIGQGIGELFF; CDR3 DNA: TGTGCCAGCAGCCCGATAGGACAGGGGATCGGGGAGCTGTTTTTT
V gene: TRBV4-2; D gene: TRBD1; J gene: TRBJ2-5; clone size: .; CDR3 protein: CASSPDRDETQYF; CDR3 DNA: TGTGCCAGCAGCCCGGACAGGGATGAGACCCAGTACTTC
V gene: TRBV7-9; D gene: .; J gene: TRBJ2-1; clone size: few; CDR3 protein: CASSPKRQSYNEQFF; CDR3 DNA: TGTGCCAGCAGCCCAAAGAGACAATCCTACAATGAGCAGTTCTTC
V gene: TRBV11-2; D gene: .; J gene: TRBJ1-1; clone size: .; CDR3 protein: CASSPLAGGSEAFF; CDR3 DNA: TGTGCCAGCAGCCCTCTGGCGGGGGGCTCTGAAGCTTTCTTT
V gene: TRBV5-8; D gene: .; J gene: TRBJ1-2; clone size: few; CDR3 protein: CASSFFIPAGGYTF; CDR3 DNA: TGTGCCAGCAGCTTCTTTATCCCCGCCGGGGGCTACACCTTC
V gene: TRBV15; D gene: .; J gene: TRBJ1-2; clone size: .; CDR3 protein: CATSRGGTGSGYGYTF; CDR3 DNA: TGTGCCACCAGCAGAGGCGGGACGGGGTCAGGCTATGGCTACACCTTC
V gene: TRBV4-3; D gene: .; J gene: TRBJ1-2; clone size: .; CDR3 protein: CASSQGTLGANYGYTF; CDR3 DNA: TGCGCCAGCAGCCAAGGTACCCTGGGAGCTAACTATGGCTACACCTTC
V gene: TRBV5-1; D gene: .; J gene: TRBJ2-2; clone size: few; CDR3 protein: CASSLQGGELFF; CDR3 DNA: TGCGCCAGCAGCTTGCAGGGCGGGGAGCTGTTTTTT
V gene: TRBV27; D gene: .; J gene: TRBJ1-2; clone size: .; CDR3 protein: CASSLEGYYGYTF; CDR3 DNA: TGTGCCAGCAGTTTAGAGGGTTACTATGGCTACACCTTC
V gene: TRBV30; D gene: .; J gene: TRBJ1-5; clone size: .; CDR3 protein: CAWGEGGNQPQHF; CDR3 DNA: TGTGCCTGGGGGGAGGGCGGCAATCAGCCCCAGCATTTT
V gene: TRBV7-2; D gene: TRBD1; J gene: TRBJ2-7; clone size: .; CDR3 protein: CASSLAPGTGGYEQYF; CDR3 DNA: TGTGCCAGCAGCTTAGCGCCCGGGACAGGGGGCTACGAGCAGTACTTC
V gene: TRBV24-1; D gene: TRBD1; J gene: TRBJ1-4; clone size: .; CDR3 protein: CATSDPGGADEKLFF; CDR3 DNA: TGTGCCACCAGTGACCCAGGGGGCGCGGATGAAAAACTGTTTTTT
V gene: TRBV19; D gene: .; J gene: TRBJ1-1; clone size: .; CDR3 protein: CASSIDGDTEAFF; CDR3 DNA: TGTGCCAGTAGTATTGATGGAGACACTGAAGCTTTCTTT
V gene: TRBV7-9; D gene: .; J gene: TRBJ2-7; clone size: .; CDR3 protein: CASTTKNYEQYF; CDR3 DNA: TGTGCCAGCACGACTAAGAATTACGAGCAGTACTTC
V gene: TRBV30; D gene: TRBD1; J gene: TRBJ1-2; clone size: once; CDR3 protein: CAWSGDRGTLYGYTF; CDR3 DNA: TGTGCCTGGAGTGGAGACAGGGGGACACTCTATGGCTACACCTTC
V gene: TRBV7-3; D gene: .; J gene: TRBJ2-1; clone size: .; CDR3 protein: CASSLTRGSYNEQFF; CDR3 DNA: TGTGCCAGCAGCCTAACACGGGGGTCCTACAATGAGCAGTTCTTC
V gene: TRBV6-5; D gene: TRBD1; J gene: TRBJ2-7; clone size: .; CDR3 protein: CASSYQGANEQYF; CDR3 DNA: TGTGCCAGCAGTTACCAGGGGGCGAATGAGCAGTACTTC
V gene: TRBV7-3; D gene: .; J gene: TRBJ2-5; clone size: .; CDR3 protein: CASSPGGGTQYF; CDR3 DNA: TGTGCCAGCAGCCCGGGTGGTGGGACCCAGTACTTC
V gene: TRBV7-3; D gene: TRBD1; J gene: TRBJ2-1; clone size: .; CDR3 protein: CASSLIGGQGGYNEQFF; CDR3 DNA: TGTGCCAGCAGCTTAATTGGAGGACAGGGAGGTTACAATGAGCAGTTCTTC
V gene: TRBV2; D gene: .; J gene: TRBJ2-3; clone size: .; CDR3 protein: CASCGIGTDTQYF; CDR3 DNA: TGTGCCAGCTGCGGCATCGGCACAGATACGCAGTATTTT
V gene: TRBV12-3/TRBV12-4; D gene: .; J gene: TRBJ1-1; clone size: few; CDR3 protein: CASSRTASEAFF; CDR3 DNA: TGTGCCAGCAGTCGGACAGCGTCTGAAGCTTTCTTT
V gene: TRBV4-3; D gene: TRBD1; J gene: TRBJ1-2; clone size: .; CDR3 protein: CASSPRTGDGYTF; CDR3 DNA: TGCGCCAGCAGCCCCCGGACAGGGGATGGCTACACCTTC
V gene: TRBV30; D gene: .; J gene: TRBJ2-5; clone size: .; CDR3 protein: CAWKEREYQETQYF; CDR3 DNA: TGTGCCTGGAAAGAGCGAGAGTACCAAGAGACCCAGTACTTC
V gene: TRBV20-1; D gene: TRBD2; J gene: TRBJ2-1; clone size: .; CDR3 protein: CSASLGLAHNEQFF; CDR3 DNA: TGCAGTGCTAGTCTCGGACTAGCTCACAATGAGCAGTTCTTC
V gene: TRBV5-5; D gene: .; J gene: TRBJ2-1; clone size: once; CDR3 protein: CASSPDLTYNEQFF; CDR3 DNA: TGTGCCAGCAGCCCTGATCTTACTTACAATGAGCAGTTCTTC
V gene: TRBV30; D gene: .; J gene: TRBJ1-2; clone size: .; CDR3 protein: CAWSVVGGYTF; CDR3 DNA: TGTGCCTGGAGTGTGGTCGGGGGCTACACCTTC
V gene: TRBV27; D gene: .; J gene: TRBJ1-6; clone size: .; CDR3 protein: CASSSPGDLNSPLHF; CDR3 DNA: TGTGCCAGCAGTTCCCCCGGGGATCTTAATTCACCCCTCCACTTT
V gene: TRBV10-2; D gene: TRBD1; J gene: TRBJ1-1; clone size: few; CDR3 protein: CASSFGGGLGDTEAFF; CDR3 DNA: TGCGCCAGCAGTTTTGGAGGGGGCCTTGGGGACACTGAAGCTTTCTTT